These 26 T cell receptor beta chains share one sample of origin, sequenced in a study of CD8 T cells in Susac syndrome. RNA in amounts of roughly 0.5 to 1 ug was reverse transcribed with random hexamers. TCRdb used MiXCR to reprocess the immunoSEQ multiplex PCR reads, holding one entry per CDR3 protein. Among around 150,000 distinct CDR3 sequences listed, just over 90% were seen once. The sequenced sample was CD4+ T cells from PBMCs. These receptors all stem from a human donor in good health.

The J gene is TRBJ1-1, the V gene TRBV29-1; the D is unclear. Germline CDR1 SQVTM, CDR2 ANQGSEA. Between the trimmed V and J ends, which lost 4 bases and 3 bases, there was a span of 3 bases. CDR3 length: 10 residues. DNA for the CDR3: TGCAGCGTTGGGGACACTGAAGCTTTCTTT. Its translation: CSVGDTEAFF.

The chain has TRBV7-2 and TRBJ1-6; D call uncertain. The CDR3 spans 13 residues. Germline V gene sequence: CDR1 SGHTA, CDR2 FQGNSA. V lost 5 bases and J 8 bases, leaving 10 bases between the germline ends. This CDR3 is CASSLFSDSPLHF. CDR3 nucleotide sequence: TGTGCCAGCAGCCTGTTCTCGGATTCACCCCTCCACTTT.

The chain uses TRBV20-1 and TRBJ1-1, with 8 bases that match TRBD1. The ends lost 6 bases at V and 2 bases at J; junction bases unmatched: 2. Germline CDR1 reads DFQATT; CDR2 reads SNEGSKA (reference sequence). This CDR3 is built from 12 residues. CDR3 DNA sequence: TGCAGTGCGGGACAGGAAAACACTGAAGCTTTCTTT. It encodes CSAGQENTEAFF.

The gene calls are TRBV11-2 and TRBJ1-6; D gene unclear. Trimming removed 5 bases at V and 4 bases at J, with 24 bases between. CDR1 SGHAT and CDR2 FQNNGV come from the germline V gene. The CDR3 sequence is 19 residues long. The CDR3 reads CASSPFGPSGVLYNSPLHF. As DNA, the CDR3 is TGTGCCAGCAGCCCGTTCGGGCCATCCGGTGTCTTGTATAATTCACCCCTCCACTTT.

The V call is TRBV9, the J call TRBJ2-7; TRBD2 matches at 9 bases. CDR1 is SGDLS and CDR2 is YYNGEE in the germline V gene. This CDR3 is built from 17 residues. V trimming: 6 bases; J trimming: 2 bases; junction bases outside the gene matches: 15. The DNA of the CDR3 is TGTGCCAGCACCCCGGGGGGAACTAGCGGGCTTCCCTACGAGCAGTACTTC. It is translated as CASTPGGTSGLPYEQYF.

The genes are TRBV12-3 or TRBV12-4 and TRBJ1-6; weak D call: TRBD1 (6 bases). The V end was cut by 7 bases, the J end by 7 bases, with 14 bases between. The CDR3 loop spans 14 amino acids. As DNA, the CDR3 is TGTGCCAGCACCAGCGGGACACCGAATTCACCCCTCCACTTT. This gives the protein CASTSGTPNSPLHF.

The chain is built from TRBV12-3 or TRBV12-4 and TRBJ1-3; perhaps TRBD1 as D (5 bases). Trimming took 1 base from V and 7 from J, leaving 11 bases between them. The CDR3 sequence is 14 residues long. The CDR3 sequence: CASSLGDSGNTIYF. In DNA, the CDR3 is TGTGCCAGCAGTTTAGGGGATTCAGGGAACACCATATATTTT.

This chain connects TRBV29-1 to TRBJ2-7; perhaps TRBD1 as D (6 bases). V was trimmed by 3 bases and J by 4 bases, leaving 13 bases between them. This CDR3 is 13 amino acids long. In germline, CDR1 is SQVTM, CDR2 ANQGSEA. CDR3 in DNA: TGCAGCGTTGAGGTGGGCAGGGGTTACGAGCAGTACTTC. Translating gives CSVEVGRGYEQYF.

This chain connects TRBV11-2 to TRBJ2-1; D may be TRBD1 or TRBD2 (7 bases each). This CDR3 contains 17 residues. CDR1 is SGHAT, CDR2 FQNNGV, per germline. Trimming stripped 5 bases from V and 0 bases from J, with 17 bases between. The DNA of the CDR3 is TGTGCCAGCAGCCCCAGGGGGGGCCTGAGCTCCTACAATGAGCAGTTCTTC. Its protein product is CASSPRGGLSSYNEQFF.

The rearrangement uses TRBV6-6 and TRBJ2-7, with D perhaps matching TRBD1 or TRBD2 (5 bases each). Trimming left V 4 bases short and J 3 bases short, with 13 bases between. CDR1 and CDR2 from the germline V gene are MNHNY and SVGAGI (reference sequence). There are 14 residues in the CDR3. The DNA of the CDR3 is TGTGCCAGCAGTTCCGGGACCGCCTACTACGAGCAGTACTTC. This sequence encodes CASSSGTAYYEQYF.

CDR3 sequence reads: CASSPNTARGNSPLHF. CDR3 in DNA: TGTGCCAGCTCACCGAATACGGCTCGTGGTAATTCACCCCTCCACTTT. This rearrangement joins TRBV18 to TRBJ1-6; D unresolved. The CDR3 is made up of 16 amino acids. Looked up from germline, CDR1 is KGHSH and CDR2 is LQKENI. The V end was cut by 3 bases, the J end by 6 bases, with 15 bases between. Filled out from reference TRBV18 and TRBJ1-6, the complete variable domain reads NAGVMQNPRHLVRRRGQEARLRCSPMKGHSHVYWYRQLPEEGLKFMVYLQKENIIDESGMPKERFSAEFPKEGPSILRIQQVVRGDSAAYFCASSPNTARGNSPLHFGNGTRLTVT.

This chain connects TRBV5-4 to TRBJ2-5; 8 positions match TRBD2. V shed 0 bases, J shed 10 bases, and the junction held 14 bases outside the gene matches. Germline values: CDR1 SGHNT, CDR2 YYREEE (reference sequence). The CDR3 extends over 16 amino acids. CDR3 coding DNA: TGTGCCAGCAGCTTGGCCGGGAGCGGGGGTATTGTTGGCCAGTACTTC. Protein: CASSLAGSGGIVGQYF.

The DNA of the CDR3 is TGTGCCAGCAGTCGAAACAGGGGGCTCGGGGAGACCCAGTACTTC. Translation: CASSRNRGLGETQYF. The chain employs TRBV5-4 and TRBJ2-5, with 9 nucleotides matching TRBD1. The CDR3 runs to 15 residues. With 5 bases clipped from V and 5 bases from J, the junction kept 10 bases outside the gene matches. CDR1 is SGHNT and CDR2 is YYREEE in the germline V gene (reference sequence).

The chain couples TRBV6-5 to TRBJ2-7; D ambiguous. This CDR3 has 13 amino acids. Trimming removed 2 bases at V and 2 bases at J, with 7 bases between. Germline loops: CDR1 MNHEY, CDR2 SVGAGI. CDR3 region: CASSYSDPYEQYF. In DNA, the CDR3 is TGTGCCAGCAGTTACAGTGATCCCTACGAGCAGTACTTC.

The CDR3 is CASSPNSGSTSNQPQHF. The DNA for the CDR3 is TGTGCCAGCAGCCCTAATAGCGGCTCCACGAGCAATCAGCCCCAGCATTTT. The chain has TRBV7-2 and TRBJ1-5; D remains unclear. Trimming shortened V by 5 bases and J by 1 base, and 18 bases separated the two germline ends. CDR1 SGHTA and CDR2 FQGNSA come from the germline V gene. This CDR3 has 17 amino acids.

The chain combines TRBV23-1 with TRBJ1-1, with D tentatively TRBD1 (5 bases). TRBV23-1 is annotated as an ORF whose role is uncertain. The CDR3 length is 15 residues. Between the trimmed V and J ends, which lost 1 base and 1 base, there was a span of 10 bases. The DNA for the CDR3 is TGCGCCAGCAGTCAATTTCGGGGGTCGAACACTGAAGCTTTCTTT. Translated, it gives CASSQFRGSNTEAFF.

This clonotype is a singleton in its sample. The rearrangement uses TRBV5-6 and TRBJ1-6; TRBD1 might be the D (6 bases). The germline V and J ends were trimmed by 2 bases and 8 bases, with 11 bases remaining between them. The CDR3 extends over 14 amino acids. Germline CDR1 and CDR2: SGHDT and YYEEEE. The CDR3, as DNA: TGTGCCAGCAGCTTAAACAGGGTGTATTCACCCCTCCACTTT. It translates to CASSLNRVYSPLHF. The variable domain in full, with the rest retrieved from reference TRBV5-6 and TRBJ1-6, is DAGVTQSPTHLIKTRGQQVTLRCSPKSGHDTVSWYQQALGQGPQFIFQYYEEEERQRGNFPDRFSGHQFPNYSSELNVNALLLGDSALYLCASSLNRVYSPLHFGNGTRLTVT.

The chain is built from TRBV13 and TRBJ1-2, with 9 bases fitting TRBD1. Germline-derived CDR1 and CDR2 are PRHDT and FYEKMQ (reference sequence). V lost 4 bases and J lost 4; bases outside the gene matches: 10. The CDR3 length is 16 residues. The CDR3 DNA reads as TGTGCCAGCAGCTCTACCCTCACAGGGGGCGCCTATGGCTACACCTTC. As protein: CASSSTLTGGAYGYTF.

The rearrangement uses TRBV5-4 and TRBJ2-5, with D possibly being TRBD2 (6 bases). The V gene's germline CDR1 is SGHNT and CDR2 YYREEE (reference sequence). The V and J ends lost 3 bases and 5 bases respectively, with 17 bases between them. The CDR3 runs 15 residues. The CDR3 protein is CASSSPGGTGETQYF. CDR3 sequence (DNA): TGTGCCAGCAGCTCCCCTGGAGGGACGGGGGAGACCCAGTACTTC.

V gene TRBV20-1 combines with J gene TRBJ2-3, with 7 bases matching TRBD1. Germline CDR1 and CDR2: DFQATT and SNEGSKA (reference sequence). The CDR3 totals 14 residues. The J segment lost 1 base and the V segment lost 4 bases, leaving 5 bases of the junction unmatched. The CDR3 is CSAKATGRTDTQYF. The CDR3, as DNA: TGCAGTGCTAAAGCGACAGGGCGCACAGATACGCAGTATTTT.

The V call is TRBV7-2, the J call TRBJ2-3; D ambiguous. Germline lookup yields CDR1 SGHTA and CDR2 FQGNSA. V shed 4 bases and J shed 2 bases, with 4 bases lying between them. This CDR3 contains 12 residues. CDR3 in DNA: TGTGCCAGCAGCTCATACACAGATACGCAGTATTTT. It translates to CASSSYTDTQYF. The full variable domain, with the rest looked up from reference TRBV7-2 and TRBJ2-3, is GAGVSQSPSNKVTEKGKDVELRCDPISGHTALYWYRQSLGQGLEFLIYFQGNSAPDKSGLPSDRFSAERTGGSVSTLTIQRTQQEDSAVYLCASSSYTDTQYFGPGTRLTVL.

The chain is built from TRBV28 and TRBJ1-1, with 9 positions matching TRBD1. V shed 5 bases and J 4 bases; nucleotides not matched to a gene: 5. The germline gives CDR1 MDHEN, CDR2 SYDVKM. CDR3 size: 14 residues. This CDR3 reads CASSVGQGSTEAFF. In nucleotides, the CDR3 is TGTGCCAGCAGTGTCGGACAGGGGAGCACTGAAGCTTTCTTT.

The chain has TRBV30 and TRBJ2-3, with TRBD2 matching over 7 bases. The CDR3 contains 16 residues. With 2 bases clipped from V and 2 bases from J, the junction kept 10 bases outside the gene matches. CDR1 and CDR2 from the germline V gene are GTSNPN and SVGIG (reference sequence). The CDR3, as DNA: TGTGCCTGGAGTTTAGGGCTAGCGGTTTTCACAGATACGCAGTATTTT. Protein: CAWSLGLAVFTDTQYF.

The J gene is TRBJ2-1, the V gene TRBV3-1; D gene uncertain. With 0 bases removed from V and 3 bases from J, the gap between germline ends came to 6 bases. Germline lookup yields CDR1 LGHDT and CDR2 YNNKEL (reference sequence). CDR3 size: 14 residues. This chain's CDR3 is CASSQESHYNEQFF. CDR3 nucleotides: TGTGCCAGCAGCCAAGAATCGCACTACAATGAGCAGTTCTTC.

The chain combines TRBV20-1 with TRBJ1-2; the D is unclear. Trimming stripped 4 bases from V and 8 bases from J, with 17 bases between. The CDR3 length is 13 residues. Germline CDR1 and CDR2: DFQATT and SNEGSKA (reference sequence). For the CDR3, the DNA is TGCAGTGCTATAGAGACGCCCGCCAGGGGCTACACCTTC. This sequence encodes CSAIETPARGYTF.

This chain connects TRBV7-2 to TRBJ2-3, with 12 bases identical to TRBD2. Germline CDR1 SGHTA, CDR2 FQGNSA. V was pared by 6 bases and J by 9 bases, with 7 bases of the junction left unmatched. There are 14 residues in the CDR3. The CDR3 is CASSVLAGGRTQYF. The CDR3 region has the DNA TGTGCCAGCAGTGTACTAGCGGGGGGAAGAACGCAGTATTTT. The full variable domain, with the rest looked up from reference TRBV7-2 and TRBJ2-3, is GAGVSQSPSNKVTEKGKDVELRCDPISGHTALYWYRQSLGQGLEFLIYFQGNSAPDKSGLPSDRFSAERTGGSVSTLTIQRTQQEDSAVYLCASSVLAGGRTQYFGPGTRLTVL.